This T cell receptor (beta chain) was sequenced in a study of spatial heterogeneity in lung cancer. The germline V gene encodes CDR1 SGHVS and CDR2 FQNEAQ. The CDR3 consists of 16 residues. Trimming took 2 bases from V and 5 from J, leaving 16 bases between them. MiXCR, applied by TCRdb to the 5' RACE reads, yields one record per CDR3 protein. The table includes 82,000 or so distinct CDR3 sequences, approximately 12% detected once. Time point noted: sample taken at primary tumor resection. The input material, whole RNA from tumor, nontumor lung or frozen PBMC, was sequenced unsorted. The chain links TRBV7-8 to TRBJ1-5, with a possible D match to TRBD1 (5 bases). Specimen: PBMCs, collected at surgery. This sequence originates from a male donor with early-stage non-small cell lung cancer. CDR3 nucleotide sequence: TGTGCCAGCAGCTTATTGGGGACGGCCACATATCAGCCCCAGCATTTT. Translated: CASSLLGTATYQPQHF. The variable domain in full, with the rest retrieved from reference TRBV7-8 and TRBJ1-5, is GAGVSQSPRYKVAKRGQDVALRCDPISGHVSLFWYQQALGQGPEFLTYFQNEAQLDKSGLPSDRFFAERPEGSVSTLKIQRTQQEDSAVYLCASSLLGTATYQPQHFGDGTRLSIL.